This T cell receptor beta chain was profiled in a study of CD8 T cells in Susac syndrome. Peripheral blood CD8+ and CD4+ T cells were profiled by TCR beta sequencing. The multiple sclerosis controls were treatment-naive patients, and their relapsing-remitting disease was stable or active. TEMRA cells were FACS-enriched, unlike CD8+ and CD4+ T cells, which were negatively isolated. The CDR3 contains 16 residues. Trimming at V came to 7 bases and at J to 4 bases, leaving 15 bases not matched to a gene. Germline-derived CDR1 and CDR2 are DFQATT and SNEGSKA (reference sequence). Random hexamers were used to reverse transcribe the RNA input (0.5 to 1 ug). The TCR beta CDR3 was amplified by immunoSEQ multiplex PCR across 54 Vbeta, 13 Jbeta. TCRdb used MiXCR to reprocess the immunoSEQ multiplex PCR reads, holding one entry per CDR3 protein. The data contain approximately 71,000 distinct CDR3 sequences, just over 95% of them seen just once; the ten biggest clones take up 0.11%.

The sample comprised CD4+ T cells from PBMCs. This chain links TRBV20-1 with TRBJ1-4, with 7 bases lining up with TRBD1. The sequence was obtained from a human donor with multiple sclerosis. The CDR3 is CSVPPTTGPVNEKLFF. In DNA, the CDR3 is TGCAGTGTTCCCCCAACGACAGGGCCTGTTAATGAAAAACTGTTTTTT.